Listed here are 25 T cell receptor beta chains from one sample, sequenced in a study of blood T cell repertoires in COVID-19. The table came from immunoSEQ multiplex PCR; TCRdb's copy has only in-frame clones and leaves some out. The sample lists approximately 330,000 clones; nearly 90% were seen once. Sequenced input: peripheral blood. The receptors here all came from a woman in her thirties or forties with COVID-19, enrolled during active disease.

The genes are TRBV5-1 and TRBJ2-6; 7 bases align to TRBD1. Unmatched junction bases numbered 1, after V lost 5 bases and J lost 2 bases. CDR1 is SGHRS and CDR2 is YFSETQ in the germline V gene. This CDR3 is built from 14 residues. In nucleotides, the CDR3 is TGCGCCAGCAGACAGGGGACTGGGGCCAACGTCCTGACTTTC. Amino acid sequence: CASRQGTGANVLTF. Complete variable domain (other parts from reference TRBV5-1 and TRBJ2-6): KAGVTQTPRYLIKTRGQQVTLSCSPISGHRSVSWYQQTPGQGLQFLFEYFSETQRNKGNFPGRFSGRQFSNSRSEMNVSTLELGDSALYLCASRQGTGANVLTFGAGSRLTVL.

The rearrangement uses TRBV28 and TRBJ1-5; D may be TRBD1 (5 bases). This CDR3 comprises 14 residues. V dropped 5 bases and J dropped 2 bases, with 10 bases sitting between them. The germline V gene encodes CDR1 MDHEN and CDR2 SYDVKM. In DNA form, the CDR3 reads TGTGCCAGCAGTATCGGGGGAGGCAATCAGCCCCAGCATTTT. Protein product: CASSIGGGNQPQHF.

The chain combines TRBV6-2 or TRBV6-3 with TRBJ1-6; D is uncertain. The CDR3 is 16 amino acids. Per the germline V gene, CDR1 is MNHEY and CDR2 is SVGEGT. The germline V and J ends were trimmed by 5 bases and 0 bases, with 11 bases remaining between them. CDR3 amino acids: CASSVSEGSYNSPLHF. The CDR3 DNA sequence: TGTGCCAGCAGTGTATCGGAGGGCTCCTATAATTCACCCCTCCACTTT.

The rearrangement uses TRBV6-2 or TRBV6-3 and TRBJ2-7, with 7 bases that match TRBD1. The ends lost 5 bases at V and 12 bases at J; junction bases unmatched: 7. CDR3 length equals 11 residues. Germline lookup yields CDR1 MNHEY and CDR2 SVGEGT. DNA of the CDR3: TGTGCCAGCAGTCGTAGGACAGGTCTGTACTTC. Amino acids: CASSRRTGLYF.

The chain joins TRBV7-2 to TRBJ2-3; TRBD2 agrees at 16 bases. V trimming: 0 bases; J trimming: 4 bases; junction bases outside the gene matches: 4. This CDR3 comprises 18 residues. The germline gives CDR1 SGHTA, CDR2 FQGNSA. For the CDR3, the DNA is TGTGCCAGCAGCTTAGCTGGGACTAGCGGGGGGGCCGCAGATACGCAGTATTTT. Protein product: CASSLAGTSGGAADTQYF.

The DNA for the CDR3 is TGCAGCGTCGACACGGGGGGCAATCAGCCCCAGCATTTT. This sequence encodes CSVDTGGNQPQHF. V and J are TRBV29-1 and TRBJ1-5; D possibly corresponds to TRBD1 (5 bases). The germline V gene has CDR1 SQVTM and CDR2 ANQGSEA. Deletions cut 6 bases from V and 2 bases from J, with 11 bases between. CDR3 length equals 13 residues.

The chain couples TRBV7-2 to TRBJ1-5; TRBD1 matches 7 bases. Germline V gene lookup returns CDR1 SGHTA and CDR2 FQGNSA. V was clipped by 2 bases and J by 4 bases; unmatched bases: 11. The CDR3 is made up of 17 amino acids. The CDR3: CASSLMGRDRQNQPQHF. In DNA form, the CDR3 reads TGTGCCAGCAGCTTAATGGGCCGGGACAGACAAAATCAGCCCCAGCATTTT. Drawing the rest from reference TRBV7-2 and TRBJ1-5, the complete variable domain is GAGVSQSPSNKVTEKGKDVELRCDPISGHTALYWYRQSLGQGLEFLIYFQGNSAPDKSGLPSDRFSAERTGGSVSTLTIQRTQQEDSAVYLCASSLMGRDRQNQPQHFGDGTRLSIL.

This sequence joins TRBV5-6 and TRBJ1-2; 10 nucleotides line up with TRBD1. Looked up from germline, CDR1 is SGHDT and CDR2 is YYEEEE. V lost 4 bases to trimming and J lost 3 bases; unmatched junction nucleotides: 9. The CDR3 covers 16 residues. CDR3 in amino acids: CASSLQPGQGYYGYTF. DNA for the CDR3: TGTGCCAGCAGCCTTCAACCGGGACAGGGGTACTATGGCTACACCTTC.

This clone was observed a single time. The chain couples TRBV6-6 to TRBJ2-1, with 9 bases fitting TRBD2. Germline-derived CDR1 and CDR2 are MNHNY and SVGAGI (reference sequence). V dropped 6 bases and J dropped 6; count of bases not matched to a gene: 12. The length of the CDR3 is 16 residues. The CDR3 reads CASSPIAGVRGNEQFF. The CDR3 coding sequence is TGTGCCAGCAGCCCCATAGCGGGAGTAAGGGGCAATGAGCAGTTCTTC.

The chain recombines TRBV7-3 with TRBJ2-1, with TRBD1 matching 7 bases. The trim removed 5 bases at V and 10 bases at J, leaving 5 bases unmatched. The CDR3 has 12 amino acids. CDR1 is SGHTA and CDR2 is FQGTGA in the germline V gene. The CDR3 region is CASSGRDREQFF. DNA of the CDR3: TGTGCCAGCAGCGGCCGGGACAGAGAGCAGTTCTTC.

Of note for this clone: One end of the junction fails to match germline, which may point to a read error. The gene calls are TRBV3-1 (or the pseudogene TRBV3-2) and TRBJ1-3; perhaps TRBD1 as D (5 bases). The germline gives CDR1 LGHDT, CDR2 YNNKEL (reference sequence). The length of the CDR3 is 19 residues. This CDR3 is CASSQDTFFRGNSGNTIYF. CDR3 sequence (DNA): TGTGCCAGCAGTCAAGATACGTTTTTCCGGGGGAACTCTGGAAACACCATATATTTT.

This chain links TRBV27 with TRBJ1-1, with 8 bases that match TRBD1. The CDR3 is 15 residues long. J lost 0 bases, V lost 4 bases, and 4 bases had no gene match. Germline V lookup: CDR1 MNHEY, CDR2 SMNVEV (reference sequence). The CDR3 loop is CASSSTGGMNTEAFF. In nucleotides, the CDR3 is TGTGCCAGCAGTTCAACAGGGGGAATGAACACTGAAGCTTTCTTT.

This rearrangement joins TRBV19 to TRBJ1-2, with a tentative D call TRBD1 (6 bases). In germline, CDR1 is LNHDA, CDR2 SQIVND (reference sequence). The CDR3 covers 13 residues. V was pared by 6 bases and J by 3 bases, with 11 bases between. Written as DNA, the CDR3 is TGTGCCAGTAGCCCCGGGACATACTATGGCTACACCTTC. Translated: CASSPGTYYGYTF.

This CDR3 is CASTVGGWDTQYF. In DNA form, the CDR3 reads TGTGCCAGCACGGTGGGAGGGTGGGATACGCAGTATTTT. The gene calls are TRBV2 and TRBJ2-3; TRBD2 matches at 7 bases. The germline gives CDR1 SNHLY, CDR2 FYNNEI. The ends lost 7 bases at V and 6 bases at J; junction bases unmatched: 7. The CDR3 length is 13 residues.

J is TRBJ2-7 and V is TRBV5-1; 7 bases match TRBD2. The CDR3 consists of 15 residues. The ends lost 4 bases at V and 0 bases at J; junction bases unmatched: 7. Germline V lookup: CDR1 SGHRS, CDR2 YFSETQ. CDR3 DNA: TGCGCCAGCAGCGACTCCCCGGGGGGCTCCTACGAGCAGTACTTC. Amino acids: CASSDSPGGSYEQYF.

The gene calls are TRBV19 and TRBJ2-2; D may be TRBD2 (5 bases). CDR1 and CDR2 (germline): LNHDA, SQIVND (reference sequence). V lost 3 bases, J lost 7 bases, and 12 bases lay in between. The CDR3 consists of 14 residues. This CDR3 reads CASSMSTRIGELFF. For the CDR3, the DNA is TGTGCCAGTAGTATGTCTACTAGAATCGGGGAGCTGTTTTTT.

The rearrangement uses TRBV5-1 and TRBJ2-5; D is unclear. Germline CDR1 and CDR2: SGHRS and YFSETQ. V was shortened by 5 bases and J by 2 bases, with 4 bases between the two germline ends. CDR3 length: 11 residues. In DNA, the CDR3 is TGCGCCAGCAGACTACAAGAGACCCAGTACTTC. The encoded protein is CASRLQETQYF. The full variable domain, its missing parts supplied by reference TRBV5-1 and TRBJ2-5, is KAGVTQTPRYLIKTRGQQVTLSCSPISGHRSVSWYQQTPGQGLQFLFEYFSETQRNKGNFPGRFSGRQFSNSRSEMNVSTLELGDSALYLCASRLQETQYFGPGTRLLVL.

This rearrangement joins TRBV28 to TRBJ1-1, with a tentative D call TRBD1 (5 bases). The germline gives CDR1 MDHEN, CDR2 SYDVKM. This CDR3 is 15 amino acids long. Trimming stripped 7 bases from V and 5 bases from J, with 20 bases between. CDR3 DNA: TGTGCCAGCACCCACCAACCGGGGGTAGGGACTGAAGCTTTCTTT. It yields the protein CASTHQPGVGTEAFF.

The chain has TRBV15 and TRBJ1-3; perhaps TRBD1 as D (6 bases). CDR1 and CDR2 (germline): LNHNV, YYDKDF (reference sequence). V was cut by 0 bases and J by 2 bases, with 11 bases left in between. CDR3 size: 16 residues. The CDR3 here is CATSREPGGPGNTIYF. In DNA form, the CDR3 reads TGTGCCACCAGCAGAGAGCCCGGGGGGCCTGGAAACACCATATATTTT.

The chain links TRBV4-3 to TRBJ1-6, with D perhaps matching TRBD1 (5 bases). Germline-derived CDR1 and CDR2 are LGHNA and YSLEER. Trimming cost V 3 bases and J 14 bases, with 17 bases left between them. The CDR3 is 14 residues long. CDR3 bases: TGCGCCAGCAGCCAGGCTCAGGGCCCGATGTCCCTCCACTTT. It specifies CASSQAQGPMSLHF.

The J gene is TRBJ2-1, the V gene TRBV29-1; 13 nucleotides line up with TRBD2. Looked up from germline, CDR1 is SQVTM and CDR2 is ANQGSEA. After removal of 3 bases from V and 4 bases from J, the junction contained 3 bases not matched to a gene. CDR3 length: 15 residues. The CDR3 spells CSVEGLAGLYNEQFF. In nucleotides, the CDR3 is TGCAGCGTTGAGGGACTAGCGGGACTATACAATGAGCAGTTCTTC.

The J gene is TRBJ1-2, the V gene TRBV19, with D maybe TRBD1 (6 bases). With 6 bases removed from V and 4 bases from J, the gap between germline ends came to 18 bases. CDR1 is LNHDA and CDR2 is SQIVND in the germline V gene (reference sequence). The length of the CDR3 is 15 residues. The CDR3 nucleotides read TGTGCCAGTAGACCGATTACAGGGTTGACCTATGGCTACACCTTC. Encoded protein: CASRPITGLTYGYTF. Variable domain in full (rest from reference TRBV19 and TRBJ1-2): DGGITQSPKYLFRKEGQNVTLSCEQNLNHDAMYWYRQDPGQGLRLIYYSQIVNDFQKGDIAEGYSVSREKKESFPLTVTSAQKNPTAFYLCASRPITGLTYGYTFGSGTRLTVV.

The gene calls are TRBV9 and TRBJ2-5, with D hard to call. The germline V gene encodes CDR1 SGDLS and CDR2 YYNGEE. This CDR3 region has 13 residues. V dropped 1 base and J dropped 5 bases, with 9 bases sitting between them. The CDR3 sequence: CASSVSMRETQYF. CDR3 DNA sequence: TGTGCCAGCAGCGTATCCATGAGGGAGACCCAGTACTTC.

This clone was seen just once. The sample has other DNA sequences that encode this CDR3 too. The V gene is TRBV18, the J gene TRBJ2-5; D is ambiguous. Trimming took 3 bases from V and 1 from J, leaving 6 bases between them. Germline V gives CDR1 KGHSH, CDR2 LQKENI. The CDR3 length is 13 residues. CDR3 residues: CASSPGVQETQYF. As DNA, the CDR3 is TGTGCCAGCTCACCGGGCGTCCAAGAGACCCAGTACTTC.

The V and J genes are TRBV19 and TRBJ1-4; tentatively, D is TRBD1 (5 bases). Trimming stripped 6 bases from V and 0 bases from J, with 11 bases between. This CDR3 spans 15 amino acids. Germline V gene data show CDR1 as LNHDA and CDR2 as SQIVND (reference sequence). The CDR3 DNA reads TGTGCCAGTAGGGCCAGGGCAGCAACTAATGAAAAACTGTTTTTT. Its translation is CASRARAATNEKLFF.